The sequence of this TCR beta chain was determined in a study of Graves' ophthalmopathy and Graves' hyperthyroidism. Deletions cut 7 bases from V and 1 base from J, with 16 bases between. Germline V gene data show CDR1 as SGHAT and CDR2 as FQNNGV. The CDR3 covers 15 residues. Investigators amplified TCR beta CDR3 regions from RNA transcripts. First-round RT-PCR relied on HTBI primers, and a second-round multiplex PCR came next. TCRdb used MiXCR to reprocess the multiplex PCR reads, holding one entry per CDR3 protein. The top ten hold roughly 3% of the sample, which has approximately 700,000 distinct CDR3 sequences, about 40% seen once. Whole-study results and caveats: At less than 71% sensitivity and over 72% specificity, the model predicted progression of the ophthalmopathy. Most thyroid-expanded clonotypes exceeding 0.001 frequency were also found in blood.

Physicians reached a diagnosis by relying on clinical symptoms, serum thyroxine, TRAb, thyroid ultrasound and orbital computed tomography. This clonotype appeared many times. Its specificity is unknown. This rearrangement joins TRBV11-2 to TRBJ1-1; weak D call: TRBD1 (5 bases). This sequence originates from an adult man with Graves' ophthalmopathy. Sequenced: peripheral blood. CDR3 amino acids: CASTQGAFGNTEAFF. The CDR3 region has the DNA TGTGCCAGCACCCAGGGAGCGTTTGGGAACACTGAAGCTTTCTTT. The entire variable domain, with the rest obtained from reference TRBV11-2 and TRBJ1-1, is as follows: EAGVAQSPRYKIIEKRQSVAFWCNPISGHATLYWYQQILGQGPKLLIQFQNNGVVDDSQLPKDRFSAERLKGVDSTLKIQPAKLEDSAVYLCASTQGAFGNTEAFFGQGTRLTVV.